This paragraph reports one T cell receptor beta chain. No antigen is known for it. The sample belongs to a study of cytomegalovirus exposure and HLA in healthy donors. V shed 5 bases, J shed 7 bases, and the junction held 6 bases outside the gene matches. The CDR3 covers 13 residues. The V gene's germline CDR1 is MNHEY and CDR2 SMNVEV (reference sequence). Study findings and constraints: A previous analysis found most TCR beta V segments productive roughly 87% or roughly 30% of the time. Listed as cytomegalovirus-associated were 150 to 200 TCR beta chains. Rates of TCR association differed by HLA locus in a later analysis, with DRB1 highest and HLA-C lowest.

PCR was performed using 60 Vbeta and 13 Jbeta primers. TCRdb's copy holds only in-frame clones and misses some; the assay was immunoSEQ multiplex PCR. The sample consists of about 130,000 clones, approximately 80% of them appearing once. The clonotype originates from a man aged 35 to 55 in good health and CMV-seronegative. The chain employs TRBV27 and TRBJ1-1; 8 bases map to TRBD1. Sequencing was done on a sample of PBMCs. In nucleotides, the CDR3 is TGTGCCAGCAGTCCCTGGACAGGGTTTGAAGCTTTCTTT. Its translation: CASSPWTGFEAFF.